The clone carrying this T cell receptor beta chain occurred a few times. No antigen is known for it. This entry belongs to a study of identical twins. The CDR3 totals 14 residues. The germline V gene has CDR1 MDHEN and CDR2 SYDVKM. V was trimmed by 6 bases and J by 4 bases, leaving 13 bases between them. Whole-study results and caveats: Models came in too low on out-of-frame TCR alpha sharing in monozygotic twins. Cord blood's abundant beta clonotypes had fewer insertions, unlike memory repertoires. Sharing of beta out-of-frame sequences by twins showed a weaker excess.

Template switching added a universal primer site; cDNA carried unique molecular identifiers. In TCRdb, the 5' RACE reads were re-called with MiXCR into one record per CDR3 protein. The sample yields about 240,000 distinct CDR3 sequences, roughly a tenth seen once. The clonotype originates from a man aged 50-60 years in good health. The chain combines TRBV28 with TRBJ1-5, with D perhaps matching TRBD1 (6 bases). Sequenced sample: memory T cells sorted from blood. CDR3: CASRPNRVNQPQHF. CDR3 DNA: TGTGCCAGCAGACCTAACAGGGTTAATCAGCCCCAGCATTTT.